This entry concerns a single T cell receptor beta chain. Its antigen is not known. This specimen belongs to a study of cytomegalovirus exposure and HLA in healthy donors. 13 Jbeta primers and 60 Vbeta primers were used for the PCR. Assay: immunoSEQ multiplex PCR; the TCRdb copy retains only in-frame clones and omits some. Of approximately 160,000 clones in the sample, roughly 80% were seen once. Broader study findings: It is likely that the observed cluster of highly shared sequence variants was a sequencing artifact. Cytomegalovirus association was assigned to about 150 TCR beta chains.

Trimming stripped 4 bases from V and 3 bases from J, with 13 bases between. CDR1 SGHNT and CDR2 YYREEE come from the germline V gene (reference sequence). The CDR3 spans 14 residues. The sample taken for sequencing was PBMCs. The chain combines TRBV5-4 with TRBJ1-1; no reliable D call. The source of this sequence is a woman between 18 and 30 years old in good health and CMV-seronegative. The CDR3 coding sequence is TGTGCCAGCAGCCCGGTTAATAGTTACACTGAAGCTTTCTTT. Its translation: CASSPVNSYTEAFF.